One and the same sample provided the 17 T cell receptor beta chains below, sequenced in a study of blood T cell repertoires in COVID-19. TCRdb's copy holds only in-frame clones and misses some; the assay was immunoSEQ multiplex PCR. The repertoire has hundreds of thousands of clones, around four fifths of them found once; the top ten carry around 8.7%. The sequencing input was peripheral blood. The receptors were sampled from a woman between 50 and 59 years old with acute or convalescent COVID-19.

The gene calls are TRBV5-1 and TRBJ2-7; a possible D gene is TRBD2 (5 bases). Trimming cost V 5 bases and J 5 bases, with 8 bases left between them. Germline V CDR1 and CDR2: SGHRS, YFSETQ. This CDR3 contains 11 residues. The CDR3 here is CASRLDDEQYF. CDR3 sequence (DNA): TGCGCCAGCAGACTAGACGACGAGCAGTACTTC.

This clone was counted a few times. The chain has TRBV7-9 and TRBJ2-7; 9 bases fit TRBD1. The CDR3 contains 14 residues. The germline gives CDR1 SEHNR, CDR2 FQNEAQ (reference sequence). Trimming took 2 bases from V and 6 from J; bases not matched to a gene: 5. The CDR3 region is CASSLRGQGGEQYF. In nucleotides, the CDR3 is TGTGCCAGCAGCTTACGGGGACAGGGTGGCGAGCAGTACTTC.

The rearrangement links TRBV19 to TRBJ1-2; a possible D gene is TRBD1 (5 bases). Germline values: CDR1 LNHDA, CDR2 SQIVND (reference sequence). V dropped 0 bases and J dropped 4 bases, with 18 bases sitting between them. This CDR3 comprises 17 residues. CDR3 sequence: CASSIDLVRGTGYGYTF. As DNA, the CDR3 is TGTGCCAGTAGTATAGATCTTGTCCGCGGGACGGGCTATGGCTACACCTTC.

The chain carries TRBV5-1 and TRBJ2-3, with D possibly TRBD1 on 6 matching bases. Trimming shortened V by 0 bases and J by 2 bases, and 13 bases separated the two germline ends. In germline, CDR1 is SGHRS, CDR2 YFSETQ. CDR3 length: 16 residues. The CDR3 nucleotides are TGCGCCAGCAGCTTGGGATCAGGGGCAGACACAGATACGCAGTATTTT. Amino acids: CASSLGSGADTDTQYF.

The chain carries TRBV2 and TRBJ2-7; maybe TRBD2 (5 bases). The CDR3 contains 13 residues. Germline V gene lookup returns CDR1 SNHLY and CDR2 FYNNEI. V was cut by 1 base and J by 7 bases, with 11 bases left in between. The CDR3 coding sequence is TGTGCCAGCAGTGAAGGGAGGACTCTGGAGCAGTACTTC. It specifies CASSEGRTLEQYF. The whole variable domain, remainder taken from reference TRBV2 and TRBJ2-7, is EPEVTQTPSHQVTQMGQEVILRCVPISNHLYFYWYRQILGQKVEFLVSFYNNEISEKSEIFDDQFSVERPDGSNFTLKIRSTKLEDSAMYFCASSEGRTLEQYFGPGTRLTVT.

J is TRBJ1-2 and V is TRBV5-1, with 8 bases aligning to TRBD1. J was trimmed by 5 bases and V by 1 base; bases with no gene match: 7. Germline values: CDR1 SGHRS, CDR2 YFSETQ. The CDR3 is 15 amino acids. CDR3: CASSLTTGVVYGYTF. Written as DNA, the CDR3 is TGCGCCAGCAGCTTGACGACAGGGGTTGTATATGGCTACACCTTC.

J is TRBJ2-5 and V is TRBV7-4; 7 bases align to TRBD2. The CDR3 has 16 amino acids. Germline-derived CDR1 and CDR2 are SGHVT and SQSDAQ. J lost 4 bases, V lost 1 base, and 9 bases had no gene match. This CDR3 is CASSLEVSGDRETQYF. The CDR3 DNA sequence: TGTGCCAGCAGCTTAGAGGTGAGCGGGGACCGAGAGACCCAGTACTTC.

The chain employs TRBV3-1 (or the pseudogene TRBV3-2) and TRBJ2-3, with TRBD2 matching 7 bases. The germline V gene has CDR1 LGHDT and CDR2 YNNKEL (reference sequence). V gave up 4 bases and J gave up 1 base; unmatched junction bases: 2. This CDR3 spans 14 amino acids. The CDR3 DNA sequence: TGTGCCAGCAGCCTACTAGCGCGCACAGATACGCAGTATTTT. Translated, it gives CASSLLARTDTQYF.

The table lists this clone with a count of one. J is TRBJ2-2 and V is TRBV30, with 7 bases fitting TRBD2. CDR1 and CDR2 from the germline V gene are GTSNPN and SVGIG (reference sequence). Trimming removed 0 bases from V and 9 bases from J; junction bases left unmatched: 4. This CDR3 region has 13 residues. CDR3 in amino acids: CAWSVASGRELFF. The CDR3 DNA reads TGTGCCTGGAGTGTGGCGAGCGGGAGGGAGCTGTTTTTT.

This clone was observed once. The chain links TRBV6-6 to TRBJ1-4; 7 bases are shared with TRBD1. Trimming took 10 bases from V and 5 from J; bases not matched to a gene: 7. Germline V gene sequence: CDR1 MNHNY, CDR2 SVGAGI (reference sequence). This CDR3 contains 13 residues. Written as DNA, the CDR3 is TGTGCCACCGTCCGGGACAGCAATGAAAAACTGTTTTTT. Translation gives CATVRDSNEKLFF.

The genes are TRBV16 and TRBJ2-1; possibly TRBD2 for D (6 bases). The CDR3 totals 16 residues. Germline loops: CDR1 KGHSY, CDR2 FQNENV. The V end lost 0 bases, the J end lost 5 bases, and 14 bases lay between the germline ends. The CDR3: CASSQSRLGSNNEQFF. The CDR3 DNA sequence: TGTGCCAGCAGCCAATCCCGACTAGGGTCGAACAATGAGCAGTTCTTC. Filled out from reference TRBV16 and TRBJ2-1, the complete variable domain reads GEEVAQTPKHLVRGEGQKAKLYCAPIKGHSYVFWYQQVLKNEFKFLISFQNENVFDETGMPKERFSAKCLPNSPCSLEIQATKLEDSAVYFCASSQSRLGSNNEQFFGPGTRLTVL.

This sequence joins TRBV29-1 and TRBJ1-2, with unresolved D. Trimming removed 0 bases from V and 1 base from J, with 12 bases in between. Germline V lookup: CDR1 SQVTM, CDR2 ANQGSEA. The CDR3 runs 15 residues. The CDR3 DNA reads TGCAGCGTTGAAGATCCGAGGTTTCTTAACTATGGCTACACCTTC. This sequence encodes CSVEDPRFLNYGYTF.

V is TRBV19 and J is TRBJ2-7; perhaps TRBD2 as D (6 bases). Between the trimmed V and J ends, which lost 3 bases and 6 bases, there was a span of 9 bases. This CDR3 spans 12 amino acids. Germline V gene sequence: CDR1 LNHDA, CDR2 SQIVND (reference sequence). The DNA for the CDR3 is TGTGCCAGTAGTATCTGGGGAGGCGAGCAGTACTTC. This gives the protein CASSIWGGEQYF.

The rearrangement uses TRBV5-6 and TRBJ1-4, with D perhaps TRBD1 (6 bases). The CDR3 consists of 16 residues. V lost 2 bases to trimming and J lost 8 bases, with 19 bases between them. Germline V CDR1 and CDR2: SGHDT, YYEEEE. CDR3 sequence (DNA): TGTGCCAGCAGCTTTTGGGACATCCAAGAAAGGGAAAAACTGTTTTTT. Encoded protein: CASSFWDIQEREKLFF.

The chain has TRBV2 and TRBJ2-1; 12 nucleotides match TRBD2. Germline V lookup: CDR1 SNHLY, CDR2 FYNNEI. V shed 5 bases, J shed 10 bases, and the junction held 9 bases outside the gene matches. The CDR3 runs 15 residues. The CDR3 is CASSSPGLAGMEQFF. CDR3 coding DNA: TGTGCCAGCAGTTCTCCGGGACTAGCGGGCATGGAGCAGTTCTTC.

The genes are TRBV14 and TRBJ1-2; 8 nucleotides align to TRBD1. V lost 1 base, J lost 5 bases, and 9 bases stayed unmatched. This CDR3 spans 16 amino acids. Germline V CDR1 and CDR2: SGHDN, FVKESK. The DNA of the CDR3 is TGTGCCAGCAGCCAAGGTCCCCGGACAGGGAGATATGGCTACACCTTC. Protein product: CASSQGPRTGRYGYTF.

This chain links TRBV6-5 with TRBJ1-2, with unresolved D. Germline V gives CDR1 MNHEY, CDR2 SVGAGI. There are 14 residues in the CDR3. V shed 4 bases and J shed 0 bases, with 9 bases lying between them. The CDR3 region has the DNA TGTGCCAGCAGTTTACACCTCGCTAACTATGGCTACACCTTC. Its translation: CASSLHLANYGYTF.